The next 15 T cell receptor beta chains were all read from a single sample in a study of molecular identifiers for immune sequencing clone quantification. TCRdb independently ran MiXCR on the PCR reads; one entry per CDR3 protein. The sample lists hundreds of thousands of distinct CDR3 sequences, roughly 23% occurring once. Sequenced sample: naive CD8+ T cells from blood, with Jurkat cell RNA spiked in. The subset here: FACS-sorted CD8+CD4-CCR7+CD45RA+ naive T cells. The receptors were gathered from a human donor in good health. Some libraries in this study had Jurkat cell RNA spiked in.

Comments on this clonotype: A much larger clone differs from this one at a single base, so this may be a read error. The CDR3 sequence is CAWSGASGADTRYF. CDR3 nucleotide sequence: TGTGCCTGGAGTGGGGCTAGCGGAGCAGATACGCGGTATTTT. The chain recombines TRBV30 with TRBJ2-3; 7 bases match TRBD2. The CDR3 length is 14 residues. Looked up from germline, CDR1 is GTSNPN and CDR2 is SVGIG (reference sequence). The full variable domain, completed using reference TRBV30 and TRBJ2-3, is SQTIHQWPATLVQPVGSPLSLECTVEGTSNPNLYWYRQAAGRGLQLLFYSVGIGQISSEVPQNLSASRPQDRQFILSSKKLLLSDSGFYLCAWSGASGADTRYFGPGTRLTVL.

This clonotype was detected ten times or more. The V call is TRBV29-1, the J call TRBJ2-7; TRBD1 matches at 9 bases. V lost 4 bases, J lost 5 bases, and 6 bases stayed unmatched. CDR1 is SQVTM and CDR2 is ANQGSEA in the germline V gene. CDR3 length equals 13 residues. CDR3 nucleotides: TGCAGCGTTGTGCAACAGGGGGCGAACGAGCAGTACTTC. Translation: CSVVQQGANEQYF.

Notes on this clonotype: A much more abundant neighbour one base away suggests this may be a read error. V and J are TRBV12-5 and TRBJ1-3, with a weak D call TRBD1 (6 bases). CDR1 and CDR2 from the germline V gene are LGHNT and FRNRAP. The CDR3 length is 15 residues. CDR3 nucleotides: TGTGCTAGTGGTTTTGGCAGGGGTCCTGGAAGCACCATATATTTT. As protein: CASGFGRGPGSTIYF.

This clonotype turned up a few times. The chain uses TRBV12-3 or TRBV12-4 and TRBJ1-3, with D unclear. Trimming shortened V by 3 bases and J by 0 bases, and 9 bases separated the two germline ends. This CDR3 is 15 amino acids long. The CDR3 sequence is CASSFSGHSGNTIYF. In DNA form, the CDR3 reads TGTGCCAGCAGTTTTAGCGGCCACTCTGGAAACACCATATATTTT.

The rearrangement links TRBV28 to TRBJ2-2; TRBD2 aligns across 9 bases. Unmatched junction bases numbered 8, after V lost 3 bases and J lost 3 bases. This CDR3 contains 17 residues. CDR1 and CDR2 (germline): MDHEN, SYDVKM. This chain's CDR3 is CASSFPSGNADTGELFF. The CDR3 nucleotides read TGTGCCAGCAGTTTCCCTAGCGGGAATGCTGACACCGGGGAGCTGTTTTTT.

There are a few counts of this clonotype. CDR3 loop: CASTDGQGWYEQYF. CDR3 bases: TGTGCCAGCACAGACGGACAGGGGTGGTACGAGCAGTACTTC. The chain has TRBV6-6 and TRBJ2-7, with TRBD1 identical over 9 bases. This CDR3 has 14 amino acids. Germline V gives CDR1 MNHNY, CDR2 SVGAGI (reference sequence). V lost 7 bases to trimming and J lost 4 bases; unmatched junction nucleotides: 8.

This clonotype has a count of ten or more. The rearrangement links TRBV4-1 to TRBJ2-7, with TRBD2 as a possible D gene (5 bases). Trimming took off 0 bases at V and 1 base at J, with 10 bases between the two ends. The germline V gene encodes CDR1 MGHRA and CDR2 YSYEKL. The CDR3 has 15 residues. The CDR3: CASSQELRESYEQYF. As DNA, the CDR3 is TGCGCCAGCAGCCAAGAACTCCGGGAATCCTACGAGCAGTACTTC.

This clonotype was found many times. The rearrangement links TRBV27 to TRBJ1-5; D is unresolved. This CDR3 contains 16 residues. V lost 2 bases to trimming and J lost 4 bases, with 15 bases between them. The germline CDR1 and CDR2 sequences are MNHEY and SMNVEV (reference sequence). CDR3 nucleotides: TGTGCCAGCAGTTTACAGTCGTCAGGATCTAATCAGCCCCAGCATTTT. It is translated as CASSLQSSGSNQPQHF.

This clonotype was counted only a few times. V and J are TRBV6-2 or TRBV6-3 and TRBJ2-7, with D hard to call. Germline CDR1 is MNHEY and CDR2 is SVGEGT. V was pared by 0 bases and J by 3 bases, with 6 bases between. This CDR3 spans 13 amino acids. The DNA for the CDR3 is TGTGCCAGCAGTTACTCAAGATACTACGAGCAGTACTTC. Translating it yields CASSYSRYYEQYF.

This rearrangement joins TRBV2 to TRBJ2-3; 8 bases are shared with TRBD2. Trimming cost V 9 bases and J 5 bases; bases outside gene matches: 13. CDR3 length equals 15 residues. Germline CDR1 SNHLY, CDR2 FYNNEI. CDR3 DNA: TGTGCCAGTACGCAAAGCCGACTAGCGCAAGATACGCAGTATTTT. It yields the protein CASTQSRLAQDTQYF.

Ten or more counts support this clonotype. The chain joins TRBV14 to TRBJ2-5; D ambiguous. CDR1 and CDR2 (germline): SGHDN, FVKESK. CDR3 length: 17 residues. Trimming pared 4 bases from V and 1 base from J, leaving 19 bases between. The CDR3 DNA reads as TGTGCCAGCAGCCGAGAGGATGTCCTTAAGGGCCAAGAGACCCAGTACTTC. Its translation is CASSREDVLKGQETQYF.

Regarding this clonotype: This may be a read error: a much more frequent sequence differs by one nucleotide. The genes are TRBV7-2 and TRBJ2-4; possibly TRBD2 for D (6 bases). V lost 1 base and J 11 bases, leaving 15 bases between the germline ends. Germline V gene sequence: CDR1 SGHTA, CDR2 FQGNSA. This CDR3 comprises 14 residues. CDR3 in DNA: TGTGCCAGCAGCTTAGATAGTGGGGGAGGCGTTCAGTACTTC. Translated, it gives CASSLDSGGGVQYF.

This clonotype has only a few counts. V and J are TRBV27 and TRBJ2-7, with 11 bases matching TRBD2. The CDR3 has 16 residues. Germline CDR1 MNHEY, CDR2 SMNVEV (reference sequence). Trimming cost V 5 bases and J 3 bases; bases outside gene matches: 9. The CDR3 nucleotides are TGTGCCAGCAGTCCCCCGGGACTAGCGGCAAACTACGAGCAGTACTTC. Encoded protein: CASSPPGLAANYEQYF.

This clonotype has only one observation. A much more abundant neighbour one base away suggests this may be a read error. The chain joins TRBV27 to TRBJ1-1, with a possible D match to TRBD1 (6 bases). The ends were cut back, 2 bases at V and 2 bases at J, with 15 bases in the middle. Germline lookup yields CDR1 MNHEY and CDR2 SMNVEV (reference sequence). This CDR3 region has 16 residues. The DNA for the CDR3 is TGTGCCAGCAGTTTAATTAACAGGGTCCAAAACACTGAAGCTTTCTTT. Translated, it gives CASSLINRVQNTEAFF.

V gene TRBV20-1 combines with J gene TRBJ2-3, with TRBD2 identical over 10 bases. V dropped 0 bases and J dropped 5; count of bases not matched to a gene: 5. CDR1 is DFQATT, CDR2 SNEGSKA, per germline (reference sequence). The CDR3 has 15 amino acids. CDR3 region: CSARDRSGRVDTQYF. The CDR3 DNA is TGCAGTGCTAGAGATAGGAGCGGGAGGGTAGATACGCAGTATTTT.